The text below deals with one T cell receptor beta chain. Its antigen is not identified. TCR beta CDR3 regions were amplified from RNA transcripts. HTBI primers were employed in a first-round RT-PCR of the TCR CDR3. TCRdb ran MiXCR on the multiplex PCR reads and lists one entry per CDR3 protein. Found here are around 800,000 distinct CDR3 sequences, more than 30% of them singletons; the top ten hold approximately 10%. This sample is drawn from a study of T cells in Graves' hyperthyroidism and ophthalmopathy. Overall study findings and caveats: Among thyroid clonotypes expanded above 0.001, most also appeared in blood.

The sequenced material came from blood. This clonotype was sampled from a young man with Graves' hyperthyroidism.

Here the CDR3 DNA reads TGTGCCAGCAGCACCCCCGCAGAACTTTACGAGCAGTACTTC. Its protein product is CASSTPAELYEQYF. V is TRBV11-2 and J is TRBJ2-7; no firm D call. This CDR3 is built from 14 residues. Germline-derived CDR1 and CDR2 are SGHAT and FQNNGV. Deletions cut 5 bases from V and 4 bases from J, with 15 bases between.